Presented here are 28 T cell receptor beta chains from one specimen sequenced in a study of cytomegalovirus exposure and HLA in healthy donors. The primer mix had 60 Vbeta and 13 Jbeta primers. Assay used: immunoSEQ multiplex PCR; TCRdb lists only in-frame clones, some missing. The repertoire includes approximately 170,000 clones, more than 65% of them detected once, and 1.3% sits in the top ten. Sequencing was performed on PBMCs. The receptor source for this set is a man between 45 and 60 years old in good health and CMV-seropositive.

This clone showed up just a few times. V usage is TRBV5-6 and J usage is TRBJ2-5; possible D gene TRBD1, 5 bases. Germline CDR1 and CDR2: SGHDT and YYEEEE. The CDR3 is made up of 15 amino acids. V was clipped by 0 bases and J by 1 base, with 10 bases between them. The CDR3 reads CASSLAQGFQETQYF. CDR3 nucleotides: TGTGCCAGCAGCTTGGCGCAGGGCTTCCAAGAGACCCAGTACTTC.

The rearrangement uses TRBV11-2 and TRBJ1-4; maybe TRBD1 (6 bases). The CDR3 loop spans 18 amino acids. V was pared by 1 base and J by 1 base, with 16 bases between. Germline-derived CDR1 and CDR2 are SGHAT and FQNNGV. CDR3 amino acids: CASSLGGGGLETNEKLFF. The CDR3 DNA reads TGTGCCAGCAGCTTAGGGGGAGGGGGATTGGAAACTAATGAAAAACTGTTTTTT. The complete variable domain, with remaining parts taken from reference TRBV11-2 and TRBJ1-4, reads EAGVAQSPRYKIIEKRQSVAFWCNPISGHATLYWYQQILGQGPKLLIQFQNNGVVDDSQLPKDRFSAERLKGVDSTLKIQPAKLEDSAVYLCASSLGGGGLETNEKLFFGSGTQLSVL.

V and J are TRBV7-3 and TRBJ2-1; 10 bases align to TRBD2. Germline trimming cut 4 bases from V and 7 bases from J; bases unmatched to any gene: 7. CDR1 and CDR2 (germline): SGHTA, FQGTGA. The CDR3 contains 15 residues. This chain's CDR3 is CASSSKRGGRNEQFF. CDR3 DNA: TGTGCCAGCAGCTCGAAGCGGGGGGGCCGGAATGAGCAGTTCTTC. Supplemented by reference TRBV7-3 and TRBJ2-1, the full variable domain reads GAGVSQTPSNKVTEKGKYVELRCDPISGHTALYWYRQSLGQGPEFLIYFQGTGAADDSGLPNDRFFAVRPEGSVSTLKIQRTERGDSAVYLCASSSKRGGRNEQFFGPGTRLTVL.

CDR3 coding DNA: TGCGCCAGCAGCTTGGAACCAGCGGGGGCCTCCTACGAGCAGTACTTC. Its protein product is CASSLEPAGASYEQYF. The chain uses TRBV5-1 and TRBJ2-7; 8 bases map to TRBD2. The germline gives CDR1 SGHRS, CDR2 YFSETQ. Unmatched junction bases numbered 5, after V lost 0 bases and J lost 0 bases. The CDR3 spans 16 residues.

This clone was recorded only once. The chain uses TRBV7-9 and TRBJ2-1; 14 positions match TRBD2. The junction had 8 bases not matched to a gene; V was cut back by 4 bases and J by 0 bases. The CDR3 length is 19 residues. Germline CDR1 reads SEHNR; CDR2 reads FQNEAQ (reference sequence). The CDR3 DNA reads TGTGCCAGCAGCTCCTCCGGGACTAGCGGGAGAGGCTCCTACAATGAGCAGTTCTTC. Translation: CASSSSGTSGRGSYNEQFF.

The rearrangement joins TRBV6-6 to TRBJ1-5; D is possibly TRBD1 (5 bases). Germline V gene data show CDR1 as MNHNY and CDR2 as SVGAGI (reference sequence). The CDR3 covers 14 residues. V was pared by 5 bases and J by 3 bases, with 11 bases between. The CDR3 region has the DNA TGTGCCAGCAGTCCCCGGGGGGACAATCAGCCCCAGCATTTT. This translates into CASSPRGDNQPQHF.

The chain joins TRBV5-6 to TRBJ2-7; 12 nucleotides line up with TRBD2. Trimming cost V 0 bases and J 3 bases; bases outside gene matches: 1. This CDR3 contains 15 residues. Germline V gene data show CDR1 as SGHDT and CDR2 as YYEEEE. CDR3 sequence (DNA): TGTGCCAGCAGCTTGGCTAGCGGGAGGGTCTACGAGCAGTACTTC. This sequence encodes CASSLASGRVYEQYF.

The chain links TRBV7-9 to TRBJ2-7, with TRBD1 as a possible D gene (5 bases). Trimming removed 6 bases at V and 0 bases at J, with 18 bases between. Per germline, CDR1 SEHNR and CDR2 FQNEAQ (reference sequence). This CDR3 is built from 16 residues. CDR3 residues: CASSSPGQGVSYEQYF. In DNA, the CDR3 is TGTGCCAGCAGTTCGCCCGGTCAAGGGGTCTCCTACGAGCAGTACTTC.

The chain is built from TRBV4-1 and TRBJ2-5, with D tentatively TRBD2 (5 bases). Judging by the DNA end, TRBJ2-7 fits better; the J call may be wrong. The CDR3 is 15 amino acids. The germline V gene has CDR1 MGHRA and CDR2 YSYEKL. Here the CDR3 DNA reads TGCGCCAGCAGCCAGGAGCGGCCTAGCTCCTACGAGCAGTACTTC. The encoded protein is CASSQERPSSYEQYF.

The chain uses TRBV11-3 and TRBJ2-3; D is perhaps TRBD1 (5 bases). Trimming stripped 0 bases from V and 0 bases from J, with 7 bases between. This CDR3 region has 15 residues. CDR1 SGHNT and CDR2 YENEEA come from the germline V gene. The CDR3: CASSLDRASTDTQYF. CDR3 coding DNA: TGTGCCAGCAGCTTAGACAGGGCCAGCACAGATACGCAGTATTTT.

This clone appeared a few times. In DNA form, the CDR3 reads TGTGCCAGCTCACCTACAGGGGGAAATGAGCAGTTCTTC. Translating gives CASSPTGGNEQFF. The gene calls are TRBV18 and TRBJ2-1, with 8 bases matching TRBD1. V lost 3 bases and J lost 7; bases outside the gene matches: 2. Germline V gene data show CDR1 as KGHSH and CDR2 as LQKENI. The length of the CDR3 is 13 residues.

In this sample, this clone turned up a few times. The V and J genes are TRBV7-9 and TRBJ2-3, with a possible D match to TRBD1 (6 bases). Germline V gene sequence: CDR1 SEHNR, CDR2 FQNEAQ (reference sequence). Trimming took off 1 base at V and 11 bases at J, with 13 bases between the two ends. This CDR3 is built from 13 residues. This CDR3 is CASSLEQGNGQYF. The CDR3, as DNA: TGTGCCAGCAGCTTAGAGCAGGGGAATGGGCAGTATTTT.

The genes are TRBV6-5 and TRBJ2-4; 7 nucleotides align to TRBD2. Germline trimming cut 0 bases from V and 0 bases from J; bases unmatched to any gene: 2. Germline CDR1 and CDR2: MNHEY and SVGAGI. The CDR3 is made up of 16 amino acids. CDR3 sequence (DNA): TGTGCCAGCAGTTACTCGAAGCGGGGAGCCAAAAACATTCAGTACTTC. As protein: CASSYSKRGAKNIQYF.

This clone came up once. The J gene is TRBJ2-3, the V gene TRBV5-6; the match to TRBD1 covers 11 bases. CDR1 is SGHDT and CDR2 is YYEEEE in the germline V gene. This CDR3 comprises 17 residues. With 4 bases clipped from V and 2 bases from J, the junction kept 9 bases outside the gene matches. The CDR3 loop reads CASSPRTGGISTDTQYF. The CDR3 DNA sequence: TGTGCCAGCAGCCCCAGGACAGGGGGCATCTCCACAGATACGCAGTATTTT.

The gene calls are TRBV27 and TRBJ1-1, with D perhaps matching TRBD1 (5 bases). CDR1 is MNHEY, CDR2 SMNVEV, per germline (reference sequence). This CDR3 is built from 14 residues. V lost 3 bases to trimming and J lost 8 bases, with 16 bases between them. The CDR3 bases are TGTGCCAGCAGTTTCCTCGGGCTGGGGGGGGAAGCTTTCTTT. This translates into CASSFLGLGGEAFF.

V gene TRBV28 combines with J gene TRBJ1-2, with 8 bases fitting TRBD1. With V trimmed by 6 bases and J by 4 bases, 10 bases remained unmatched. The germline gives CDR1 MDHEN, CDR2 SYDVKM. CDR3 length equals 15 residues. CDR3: CASRFPSGQVYGYTF. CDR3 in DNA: TGTGCCAGCAGGTTCCCCTCGGGACAGGTCTATGGCTACACCTTC.

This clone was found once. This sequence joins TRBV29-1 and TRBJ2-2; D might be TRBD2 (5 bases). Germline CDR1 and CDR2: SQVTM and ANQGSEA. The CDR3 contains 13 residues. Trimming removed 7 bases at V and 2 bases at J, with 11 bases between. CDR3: CSARTQNTGELFF. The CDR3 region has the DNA TGCAGCGCCCGGACTCAAAACACCGGGGAGCTGTTTTTT.

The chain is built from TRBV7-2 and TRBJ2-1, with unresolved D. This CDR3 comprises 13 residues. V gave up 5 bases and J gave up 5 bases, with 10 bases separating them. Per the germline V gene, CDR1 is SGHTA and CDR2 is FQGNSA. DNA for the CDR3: TGTGCCAGCAGCAACGCCTACCACAATGAGCAGTTCTTC. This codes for CASSNAYHNEQFF.

The CDR3 nucleotides are TGTGCCAGCTTCCTGGAGCGGGGGACTAGCTCCTATAATTCACCCCTCCACTTT. Encoded protein: CASFLERGTSSYNSPLHF. This chain links TRBV2 with TRBJ1-6; tentatively, D is TRBD1 (5 bases). Germline-derived CDR1 and CDR2 are SNHLY and FYNNEI. CDR3 length: 18 residues. Trimming stripped 8 bases from V and 0 bases from J, with 20 bases between.

CDR3 sequence: CSVGTGDEKLFF. Here the CDR3 DNA reads TGCAGCGTGGGAACAGGGGATGAAAAACTGTTTTTT. The chain has TRBV29-1 and TRBJ1-4, with 7 bases aligning to TRBD1. This CDR3 has 12 residues. Germline V lookup: CDR1 SQVTM, CDR2 ANQGSEA. V dropped 6 bases and J dropped 6; count of bases not matched to a gene: 4.

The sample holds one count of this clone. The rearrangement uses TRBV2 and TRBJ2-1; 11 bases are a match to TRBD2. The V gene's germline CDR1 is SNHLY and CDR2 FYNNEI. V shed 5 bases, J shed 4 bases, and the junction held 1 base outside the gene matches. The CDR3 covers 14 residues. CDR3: CASSRLAGYNEQFF. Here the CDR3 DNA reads TGTGCCAGCAGTCGACTAGCGGGGTACAATGAGCAGTTCTTC.

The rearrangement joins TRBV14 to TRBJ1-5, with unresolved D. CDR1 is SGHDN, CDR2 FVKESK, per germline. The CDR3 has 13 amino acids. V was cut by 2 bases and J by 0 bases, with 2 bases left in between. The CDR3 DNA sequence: TGTGCCAGCAGCCAATATAGCAATCAGCCCCAGCATTTT. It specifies CASSQYSNQPQHF. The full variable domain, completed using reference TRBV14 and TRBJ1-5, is EAGVTQFPSHSVIEKGQTVTLRCDPISGHDNLYWYRRVMGKEIKFLLHFVKESKQDESGMPNNRFLAERTGGTYSTLKVQPAELEDSGVYFCASSQYSNQPQHFGDGTRLSIL.

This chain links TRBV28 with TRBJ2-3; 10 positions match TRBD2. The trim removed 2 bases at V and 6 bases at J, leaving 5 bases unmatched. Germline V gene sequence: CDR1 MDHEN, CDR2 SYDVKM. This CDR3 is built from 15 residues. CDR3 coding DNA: TGTGCCAGCAGTTTACCTAGCGGGAGTGGTGATACGCAGTATTTT. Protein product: CASSLPSGSGDTQYF.

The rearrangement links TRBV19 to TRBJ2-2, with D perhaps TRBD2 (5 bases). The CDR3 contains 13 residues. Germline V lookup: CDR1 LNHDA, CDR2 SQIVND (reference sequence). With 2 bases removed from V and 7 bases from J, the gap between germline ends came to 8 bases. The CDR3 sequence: CASSILRGGELFF. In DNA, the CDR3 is TGTGCCAGTAGTATACTTCGGGGCGGGGAGCTGTTTTTT. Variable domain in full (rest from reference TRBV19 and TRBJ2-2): DGGITQSPKYLFRKEGQNVTLSCEQNLNHDAMYWYRQDPGQGLRLIYYSQIVNDFQKGDIAEGYSVSREKKESFPLTVTSAQKNPTAFYLCASSILRGGELFFGEGSRLTVL.

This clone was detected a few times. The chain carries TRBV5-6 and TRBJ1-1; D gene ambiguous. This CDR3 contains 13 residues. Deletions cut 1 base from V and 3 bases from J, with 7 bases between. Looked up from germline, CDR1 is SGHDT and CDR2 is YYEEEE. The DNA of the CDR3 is TGTGCCAGCAGCTTGCGGGAGGACACTGAAGCTTTCTTT. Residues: CASSLREDTEAFF. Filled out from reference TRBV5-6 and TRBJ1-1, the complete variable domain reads DAGVTQSPTHLIKTRGQQVTLRCSPKSGHDTVSWYQQALGQGPQFIFQYYEEEERQRGNFPDRFSGHQFPNYSSELNVNALLLGDSALYLCASSLREDTEAFFGQGTRLTVV.

The CDR3 loop reads CASSPTGRGNTEAFF. CDR3 in DNA: TGTGCCAGCAGTCCCACGGGGCGGGGGAACACTGAAGCTTTCTTT. The chain links TRBV6-6 to TRBJ1-1, with D possibly TRBD1 on 5 matching bases. The germline V and J ends were trimmed by 5 bases and 1 base, with 14 bases remaining between them. This CDR3 is 15 amino acids long. Germline V CDR1 and CDR2: MNHNY, SVGAGI (reference sequence).

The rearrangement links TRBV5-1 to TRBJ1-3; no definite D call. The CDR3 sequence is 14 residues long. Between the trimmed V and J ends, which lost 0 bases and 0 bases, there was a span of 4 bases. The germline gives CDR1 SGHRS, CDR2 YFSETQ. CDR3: CASSLAVSGNTIYF. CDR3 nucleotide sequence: TGCGCCAGCAGCTTGGCGGTCTCTGGAAACACCATATATTTT.

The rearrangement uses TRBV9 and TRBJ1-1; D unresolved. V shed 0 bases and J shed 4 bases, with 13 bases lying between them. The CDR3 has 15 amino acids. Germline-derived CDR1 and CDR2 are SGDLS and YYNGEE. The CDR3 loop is CASSVEGSSGTEAFF. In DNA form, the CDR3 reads TGTGCCAGCAGCGTAGAAGGATCGAGCGGCACTGAAGCTTTCTTT.